In its sample, the clone carrying this TCR beta chain was seen once. Antigen specificity is unknown. The data originate from a study of CD8+CD57+ T cells in acquired aplastic anemia. Whole-study results and caveats: Approximately 30 was the count of CD8+ CDR3 sequences that patients shared with controls.

V shed 2 bases and J shed 7 bases, with 12 bases lying between them. Germline V gene sequence: CDR1 DFQATT, CDR2 SNEGSKA (reference sequence). CDR3 length: 12 amino acids. TCR beta VDJ and CDR3 profiling used genomic DNA as template. Each CDR3 protein gets one entry after TCRdb re-called the reads with MiXCR. The table lists roughly 420,000 distinct CDR3 sequences, roughly 68% of them singletons. The chain employs TRBV20-1 and TRBJ2-7, with a weak D call TRBD2 (5 bases). This TCR derives from a human donor in good health, serving as a control. Sequencing was carried out using sorted CD4+, CD8+, or CD8+CD57+ T cells (not recorded which) from PBMCs. The CDR3 sequence is CSARTRDQEQYF. For the CDR3, the DNA is TGCAGTGCTAGAACTAGAGACCAAGAGCAGTACTTC.